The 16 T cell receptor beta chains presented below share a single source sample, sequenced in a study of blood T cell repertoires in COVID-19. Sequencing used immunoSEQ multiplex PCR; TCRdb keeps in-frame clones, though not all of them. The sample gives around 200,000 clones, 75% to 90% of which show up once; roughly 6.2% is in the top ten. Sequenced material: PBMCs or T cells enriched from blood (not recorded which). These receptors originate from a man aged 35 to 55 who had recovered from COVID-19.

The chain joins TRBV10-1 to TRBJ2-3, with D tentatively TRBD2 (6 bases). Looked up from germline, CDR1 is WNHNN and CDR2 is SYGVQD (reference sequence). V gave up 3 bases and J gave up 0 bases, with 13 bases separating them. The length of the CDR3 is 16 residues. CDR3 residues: CASSEGGFTSTDTQYF. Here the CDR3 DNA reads TGCGCCAGCAGTGAAGGAGGGTTCACTAGCACAGATACGCAGTATTTT.

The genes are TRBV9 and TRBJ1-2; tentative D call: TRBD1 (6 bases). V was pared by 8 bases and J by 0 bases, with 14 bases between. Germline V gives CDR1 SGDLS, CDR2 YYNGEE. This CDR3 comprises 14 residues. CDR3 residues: CASSRGEANYGYTF. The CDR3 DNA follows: TGTGCCAGTTCCAGGGGTGAGGCTAACTATGGCTACACCTTC.

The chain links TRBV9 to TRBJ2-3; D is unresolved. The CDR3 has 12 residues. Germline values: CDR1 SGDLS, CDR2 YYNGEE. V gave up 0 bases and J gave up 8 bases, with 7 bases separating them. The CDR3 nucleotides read TGTGCCAGCAGCGTAGGCTCCGGTACGCAGTATTTT. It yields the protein CASSVGSGTQYF.

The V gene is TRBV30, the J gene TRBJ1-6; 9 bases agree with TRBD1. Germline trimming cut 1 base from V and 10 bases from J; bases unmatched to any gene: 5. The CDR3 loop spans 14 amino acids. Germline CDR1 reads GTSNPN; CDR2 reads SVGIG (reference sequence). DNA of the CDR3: TGTGCCTGGAGTGCGACAGGGGGGGGATCACCCCTCCACTTT. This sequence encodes CAWSATGGGSPLHF.

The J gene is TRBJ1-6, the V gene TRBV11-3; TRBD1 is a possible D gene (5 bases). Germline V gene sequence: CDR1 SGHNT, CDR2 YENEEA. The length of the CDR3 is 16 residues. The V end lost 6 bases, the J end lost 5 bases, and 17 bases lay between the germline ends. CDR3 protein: CASRQGTGLDNSPLHF. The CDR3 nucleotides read TGTGCCAGCAGACAAGGGACTGGCTTGGATAATTCACCCCTCCACTTT.

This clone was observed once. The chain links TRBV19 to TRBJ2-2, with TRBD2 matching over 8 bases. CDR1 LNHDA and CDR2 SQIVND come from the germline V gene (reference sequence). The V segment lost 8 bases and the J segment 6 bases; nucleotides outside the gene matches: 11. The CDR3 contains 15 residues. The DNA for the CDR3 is TGTGCCAGTTCCTTCTCCGGGACTAGTTCCGGGGAGCTGTTTTTT. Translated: CASSFSGTSSGELFF.

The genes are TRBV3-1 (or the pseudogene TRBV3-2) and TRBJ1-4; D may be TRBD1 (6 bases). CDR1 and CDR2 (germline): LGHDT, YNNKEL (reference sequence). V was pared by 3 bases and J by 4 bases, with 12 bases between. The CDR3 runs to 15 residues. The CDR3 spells CASSQEQGGNEKLFF. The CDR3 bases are TGTGCCAGCAGCCAGGAACAGGGCGGTAATGAAAAACTGTTTTTT.

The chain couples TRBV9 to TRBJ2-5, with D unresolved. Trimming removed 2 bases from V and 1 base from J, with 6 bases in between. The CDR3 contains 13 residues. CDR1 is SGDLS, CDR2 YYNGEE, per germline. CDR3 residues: CASSVASQETQYF. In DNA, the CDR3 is TGTGCCAGCAGCGTCGCCAGCCAAGAGACCCAGTACTTC. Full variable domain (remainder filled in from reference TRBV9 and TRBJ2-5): DSGVTQTPKHLITATGQRVTLRCSPRSGDLSVYWYQQSLDQGLQFLIQYYNGEERAKGNILERFSAQQFPDLHSELNLSSLELGDSALYFCASSVASQETQYFGPGTRLLVL.

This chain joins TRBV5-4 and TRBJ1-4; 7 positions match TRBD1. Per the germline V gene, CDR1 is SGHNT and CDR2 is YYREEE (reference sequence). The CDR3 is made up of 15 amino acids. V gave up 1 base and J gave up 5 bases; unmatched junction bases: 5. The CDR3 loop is CASSLRTGVNEKLFF. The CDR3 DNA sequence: TGTGCCAGCAGCTTGAGGACAGGAGTAAATGAAAAACTGTTTTTT.

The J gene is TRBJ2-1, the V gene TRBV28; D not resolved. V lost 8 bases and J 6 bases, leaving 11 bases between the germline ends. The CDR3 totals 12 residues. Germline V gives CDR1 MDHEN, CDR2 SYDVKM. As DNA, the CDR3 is TGTGCCAGCGGTGTTAGATTCAATGAGCAGTTCTTC. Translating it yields CASGVRFNEQFF.

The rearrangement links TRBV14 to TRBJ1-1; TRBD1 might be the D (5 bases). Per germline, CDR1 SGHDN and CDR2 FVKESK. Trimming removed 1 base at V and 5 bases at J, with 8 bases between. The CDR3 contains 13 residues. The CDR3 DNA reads TGTGCCAGCAGCCAAGGGGGCCGGACTGAAGCTTTCTTT. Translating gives CASSQGGRTEAFF.

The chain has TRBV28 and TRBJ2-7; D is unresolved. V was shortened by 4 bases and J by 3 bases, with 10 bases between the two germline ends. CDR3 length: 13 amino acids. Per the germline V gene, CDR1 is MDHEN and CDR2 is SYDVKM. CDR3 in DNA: TGTGCCAGCAGTTCCTCCCCGGGCTACGAGCAGTACTTC. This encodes CASSSSPGYEQYF.

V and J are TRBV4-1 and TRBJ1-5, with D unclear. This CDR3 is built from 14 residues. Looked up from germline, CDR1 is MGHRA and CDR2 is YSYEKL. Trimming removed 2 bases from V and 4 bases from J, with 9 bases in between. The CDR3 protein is CASSQNTVNQPQHF. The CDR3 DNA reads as TGCGCCAGCAGCCAAAACACAGTGAATCAGCCCCAGCATTTT.

CDR3 sequence reads: CASSPGYMREQYF. The DNA for the CDR3 is TGTGCCAGCTCACCAGGGTACATGCGGGAGCAGTACTTC. The rearrangement joins TRBV18 to TRBJ2-7; D is uncertain. The length of the CDR3 is 13 residues. From germline, CDR1 is KGHSH and CDR2 LQKENI. V gave up 2 bases and J gave up 7 bases, with 12 bases separating them.

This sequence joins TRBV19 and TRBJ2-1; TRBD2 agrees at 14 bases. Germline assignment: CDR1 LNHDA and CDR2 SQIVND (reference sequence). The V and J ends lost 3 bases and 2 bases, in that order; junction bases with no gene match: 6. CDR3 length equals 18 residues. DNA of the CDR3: TGTGCCAGTAGTATCAGGACTAGCGGGGGGACGGCCTACAATGAGCAGTTCTTC. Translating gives CASSIRTSGGTAYNEQFF.

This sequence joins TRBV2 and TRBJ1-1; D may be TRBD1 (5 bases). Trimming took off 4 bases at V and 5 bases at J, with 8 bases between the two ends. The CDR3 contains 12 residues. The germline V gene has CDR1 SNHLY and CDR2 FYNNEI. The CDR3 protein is CASSARATEAFF. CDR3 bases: TGTGCCAGCAGTGCCAGGGCGACTGAAGCTTTCTTT.